This TCR beta chain is from a study of pediatric ulcerative colitis. One to two pinch biopsies were taken from the rectum during colonoscopy. Control subjects, colonoscoped for suspected IBD, had macroscopically and histologically normal endoscopy. Only in-frame clones appear in the TCRdb table, and some are missing; sequencing was by immunoSEQ multiplex PCR. The sample carries around 16,000 clones, 60% to 80% recorded once. This clone showed up just once. The antigen remains undetermined. Findings of the study overall: Substantially fewer templates came from two patients' blood samples. All ulcerative colitis patients, but no controls, carried two rectal clonotypes.

V was pared by 4 bases and J by 4 bases, with 9 bases of the junction left unmatched. Per the germline V gene, CDR1 is MDHEN and CDR2 is SYDVKM. The CDR3 length is 15 residues. The sample comprised gut tissue. The chain has TRBV28 and TRBJ1-2; TRBD1 matches 7 bases. This TCR was recovered from a boy aged 5-17 years who was a control in a study of pediatric ulcerative colitis. The CDR3 DNA follows: TGTGCCAGCAGTTCCCAGAGACAGGGAGTCTATGGCTACACCTTC. Translating it yields CASSSQRQGVYGYTF.